This T cell receptor (beta chain) originates from a study of radiation and T cells in renal cell carcinoma. Study-level results: Without pretreatment biopsies, baseline tumor clonotype presence was undetermined. Top tumor clonotypes rose in blood 2 weeks post-radiation, then contracted.

Only in-frame clones appear in the TCRdb table, and some are missing; sequencing was by immunoSEQ multiplex PCR. The sample includes approximately 85,000 clones, 89% of them seen just once. CDR1 and CDR2 (germline): SGHNT, YYREEE (reference sequence). CDR3 length equals 17 residues. V was shortened by 4 bases and J by 1 base, with 20 bases between the two germline ends. Note on this clone: Its antigen is undetermined.

Documented time point: blood 4 weeks post-SBRT, at nephrectomy. Treatment specified: 15 Gy SBRT to primary tumor, nephrectomy 4 weeks later. Nephrectomy followed 15 Gy stereotactic body radiation by 4 weeks. Blood was sampled at baseline, 2 weeks and 4 weeks after SBRT. This sequence was found in a woman in her 70s with renal cell carcinoma. This material consisted of blood, taken from a patient whose treatment included radiotherapy and nephrectomy. The gene calls are TRBV5-4 and TRBJ2-5, with D possibly being TRBD2 (7 bases). This CDR3 reads CASSPPGAGAIQETQYF. DNA for the CDR3: TGTGCCAGCAGCCCACCCGGGGCGGGGGCGATCCAAGAGACCCAGTACTTC.